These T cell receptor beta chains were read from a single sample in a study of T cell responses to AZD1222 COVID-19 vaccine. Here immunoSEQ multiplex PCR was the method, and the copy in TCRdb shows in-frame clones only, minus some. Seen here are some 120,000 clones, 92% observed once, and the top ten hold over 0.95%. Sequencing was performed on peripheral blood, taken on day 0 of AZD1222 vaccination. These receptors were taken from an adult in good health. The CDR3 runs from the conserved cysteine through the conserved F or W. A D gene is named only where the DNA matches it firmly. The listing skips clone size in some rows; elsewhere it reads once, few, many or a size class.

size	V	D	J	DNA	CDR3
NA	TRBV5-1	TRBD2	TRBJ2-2	TGCGCCAGCAGCTTACGTAGCGGGACGATGGTGGGGGAGCTGTTTTTT	CASSLRSGTMVGELFF
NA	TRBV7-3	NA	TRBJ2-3	TGTGCCAGCAGCCCTCGGGCGGCTTCAAGCACAGATACGCAGTATTTT	CASSPRAASSTDTQYF
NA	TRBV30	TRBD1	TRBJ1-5	TGTGCCTGGAGTGGACAGGGGGCAGGCAATCAGCCCCAGCATTTT	CAWSGQGAGNQPQHF
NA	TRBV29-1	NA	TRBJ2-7	TGCAGCGTTGGGCAGGGCGACCCCTACGAGCAGTACTTC	CSVGQGDPYEQYF
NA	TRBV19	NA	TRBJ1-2	TGTGCCAGTACCTCACAGGGAAGAAGTTCCCTAACCTATGGCTACACCTTC	CASTSQGRSSLTYGYTF
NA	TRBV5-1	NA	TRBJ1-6	TGCGCCAGCAGCCCCGGACCGGATTCTAATTCACCCCTCCACTTT	CASSPGPDSNSPLHF
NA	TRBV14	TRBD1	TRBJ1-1	TGTGCCAGCAGCCTTTATCAGGGGGGTTTAGGTGAAGCTTTCTTT	CASSLYQGGLGEAFF
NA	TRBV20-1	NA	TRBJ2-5	TGCAGTGCTTGTCCAGGCCAGTACTTC	CSACPGQYF
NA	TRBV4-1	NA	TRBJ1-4	TGCGCCAGCACTCTGGGAGGGGACTACTCAACTAATGAAAAACTGTTTTTT	CASTLGGDYSTNEKLFF
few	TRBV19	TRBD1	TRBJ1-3	TGTGCCAGTAGCTGGACAGGGGCGGGAAACACCATATATTTT	CASSWTGAGNTIYF
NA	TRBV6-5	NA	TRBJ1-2	TGTGCCAGCAGTTACTCGACAGACCTCTATGGCTACACCTTC	CASSYSTDLYGYTF
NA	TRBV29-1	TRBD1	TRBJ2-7	TGCAGCGTTGAAGAGGGACAGGGGTGGTCCTACGAGCAGTACTTC	CSVEEGQGWSYEQYF
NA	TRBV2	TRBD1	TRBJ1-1	TGTGCCAGCAGTGATGCCAGACAGGGGGACACTGAAGCTTTCTTT	CASSDARQGDTEAFF
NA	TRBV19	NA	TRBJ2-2	TGTGCCAGTAGTTTCCTAGACAAAGCGGGCGGGGAGCTGTTTTTT	CASSFLDKAGGELFF
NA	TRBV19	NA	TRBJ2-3	TGTGCCAGTAGTATTGTACGGGGCACAGATACGCAGTATTTT	CASSIVRGTDTQYF
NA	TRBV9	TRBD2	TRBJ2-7	TGTGCCAGCAGCCTACTAGCGGGAGACTACTACGAGCAGTACTTC	CASSLLAGDYYEQYF
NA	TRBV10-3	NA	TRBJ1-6	TGTGCCATCAGTGAGTCGATCGATTTGGGTGGATTTAATTCACCCCTCCACTTT	CAISESIDLGGFNSPLHF
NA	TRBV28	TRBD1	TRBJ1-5	TGTGCCAGCAGCCCAGACAGGGGGGGTCTTCAAAGTCAGCCCCAGCATTTT	CASSPDRGGLQSQPQHF
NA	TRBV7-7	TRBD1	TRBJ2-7	TGTGCTAGCAGCCTAGGACAGGGTAGTTCCTACGAGCAGTACTTC	CASSLGQGSSYEQYF
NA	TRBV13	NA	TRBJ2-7	TGTGCCAGCAGCCCGGGAGAGGACGAGCAGTACTTC	CASSPGEDEQYF
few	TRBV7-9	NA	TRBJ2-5	TGTGCCAGCAGCTTGACGGGGCGGCAAGAGACCCAGTACTTC	CASSLTGRQETQYF
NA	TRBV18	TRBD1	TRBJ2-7	TGTGCCAGCTCACGGGACAGGGGGTACGAGCAGTACTTC	CASSRDRGYEQYF
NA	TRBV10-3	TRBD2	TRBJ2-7	TGTGCCATCAGGCCAAATGTGCGGGAGGCTTCCTACGAGCAGTACTTC	CAIRPNVREASYEQYF
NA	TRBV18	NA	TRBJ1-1	TGTGCCAGCTCCCCTGGGCTGTTCATGAACACTGAAGCTTTCTTT	CASSPGLFMNTEAFF
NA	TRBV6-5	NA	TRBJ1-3	TGTGCCAGCAGAAGACAGGCCTCTGGAAACACCATATATTTT	CASRRQASGNTIYF
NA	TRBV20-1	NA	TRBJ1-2	TGCAGTGCTAGTAACAGGGCGGGCTATGGCTACACCTTC	CSASNRAGYGYTF
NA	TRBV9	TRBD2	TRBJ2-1	TGTGCCAGCAGCCTGACGGGAACTAGCGGGAGCTACCTCGTACGGCAGTTCTTC	CASSLTGTSGSYLVRQFF
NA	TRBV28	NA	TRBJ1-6	TGTGCCAGCAGTGAAGTTGGCTCACCCCTCCACTTT	CASSEVGSPLHF